This T cell receptor (beta chain) derives from a study of breast tumors, draining lymph nodes, adjacent tissues (dated by TCRdb to 2016 to 2017). About the full investigation: The study compared TCR beta repertoires across tumor, adjacent nontumor tissue and axillary lymph nodes from breast cancer patients. In human breast cancer, the study set out to evaluate how tumor, surrounding tissue and draining lymph node repertoires relate to one another and whether T cells may move between these sites.

Trimmed from V: 9 bases; trimmed from J: 4 bases; junction bases lacking a gene match: 7. From cysteine to phenylalanine, the CDR3 is 14 amino acids long. Of all the DNA, just the CDR3 is kept, 42 bases in frame from base 1. Sequences SGHVS (CDR1) and FQNEAQ (CDR2) are obtained from the germline V gene. The lymph node samples were taken from the axillary draining lymph nodes of breast cancer patients. For sequencing, an Illumina HiSeq 2000 was employed. Multiplex PCR amplification was used to build the TCR beta chain libraries. High-throughput sequencing was used to analyze the amplified TCR beta chain products. TCRdb trimmed public reads at Q25 via fastp, called clones via MiXCR and kept in-frame beta chains. Identical CDR3 protein sequences are pooled into one entry, listed with their most common genes and DNA. Across this sample there are over 250,000 distinct CDR3 sequences, with 30% to 35% seen only once. The top ten hold roughly 1.1% of the sample.

Study-wide conclusions, independent of this receptor: The conclusion that tumor T cells originate in lymph nodes was presented as consistent with a hypothesis rather than as directly demonstrated. Tumors showed preferential V and J gene usage, and their T-cell repertoire diversity fell below that of lymph nodes yet above that of nontumor tissue. Tumor and nontumor tissue repertoires were significantly more similar in luminal-like than in basal-like breast cancer. The data were judged consistent with most tumor T cells deriving from the lymph node and then expanding within tumor tissue.

This clonotype was observed at least ten times. Its specific antigen is unknown. Base-call qualities are not available, and no considerably larger clone is one nucleotide away. The V gene is TRBV7-8 and the J gene is TRBJ2-2, with 8 middle bases fitting TRBD2. The TCR comes from a female donor with breast cancer. Some clones in this sample may be carry-over from other donors' samples. Sequenced input: axillary lymph node tissue. The CDR3 protein: CASDGGRSTGELFF. The sequence in DNA is TGTGCCAGTGACGGCGGGAGGTCCACCGGGGAGCTGTTTTTT.